This T cell receptor (beta chain) was identified during a study of blood T cell repertoires in COVID-19. The overall study: Italy, Spain and the United States were the sources of the convalescent and acute COVID-19 samples. PBMCs, B-cell-depleted T cells, or T cells provided the cDNA or gDNA that made up the material.

As processed by the authors: Reference gene primer amplification in the assay estimated nucleated cell counts. Assay: immunoSEQ multiplex PCR; the TCRdb copy retains only in-frame clones and omits some. That table is the source of V, J and clone size, and D and trimming were worked out from the DNA. The sample yields roughly 100,000 clones, around 76% seen once. Germline lookup yields CDR1 LGHDT and CDR2 YNNKEL (reference sequence). Trimming cost V 7 bases and J 6 bases, with 16 bases left between them. The CDR3 consists of 14 residues. Sequencing input: peripheral blood. The chain couples TRBV3-1 (or the pseudogene TRBV3-2) to TRBJ2-1; TRBD1 is a possible D gene (5 bases). The source of this sequence is a woman in her seventies with acute or convalescent COVID-19. The CDR3 loop is CASTYGAGGNEQFF. Here the CDR3 DNA reads TGTGCCAGCACTTATGGGGCTGGTGGCAATGAGCAGTTCTTC.